Listed below are T cell receptor beta chains from one sample, sequenced in a study of cytomegalovirus exposure and HLA in healthy donors. Repertoires were generated with immunoSEQ multiplex PCR, while TCRdb's copy carries only in-frame clones and drops some. This table holds 65,000 to 70,000 clones, approximately 72% found once. Sequencing input: PBMCs. The receptors derive from a woman in her thirties in good health and CMV-seropositive. The CDR3 runs from the conserved cysteine through the conserved F or W. Each record gives: clone size, V gene, D gene, J gene, CDR3 protein, CDR3 DNA. The D gene is left open where the match is weak. Only part of the rows carry a size: once, few, many, or a class if the clone is expanded.

-	TRBV10-2	-	TRBJ2-7	CASSESGQGINYEQYF	TGCGCCAGCAGTGAGTCGGGGCAGGGAATTAACTACGAGCAGTACTTC
-	TRBV30	-	TRBJ2-5	CASSQGGTQYF	TGTGCCTCATCCCAGGGGGGAACCCAGTACTTC
few	TRBV6-5	TRBD1	TRBJ1-1	CASSIQGATEAFF	TGTGCCAGCAGTATACAGGGGGCGACTGAAGCTTTCTTT
-	TRBV10-3	-	TRBJ1-2	CAIEQGQGYTF	TGTGCCATCGAGCAGGGGCAAGGCTACACCTTC
-	TRBV29-1	-	TRBJ2-2	CSVEGWQGSTGELFF	TGCAGCGTTGAAGGGTGGCAGGGTAGCACCGGGGAGCTGTTTTTT
-	TRBV7-8	TRBD2	TRBJ2-5	CASSPRASGSQETQYF	TGTGCCAGCAGCCCCCGAGCTAGCGGGAGTCAAGAGACCCAGTACTTC
-	TRBV2	-	TRBJ1-1	CASSEHSLPVAEAFF	TGTGCCAGCAGCGAGCACAGCCTTCCCGTCGCTGAAGCTTTCTTT
-	TRBV6-1	-	TRBJ2-1	CASSVSGLSNEQFF	TGTGCCAGCAGTGTCTCGGGACTCAGCAATGAGCAGTTCTTC
few	TRBV19	-	TRBJ2-3	CASSITGDTQYF	TGTGCCAGTAGTATTACCGGAGATACGCAGTATTTT
-	TRBV4-2	-	TRBJ2-1	CVSSQDRDKREFF	TGTGTCAGCAGCCAAGATCGGGATAAGCGGGAGTTCTTC
-	TRBV11-3	TRBD2	TRBJ2-1	CASTHSGPQPPIPYNEQFF	TGTGCCAGCACCCATAGCGGGCCCCAACCCCCAATTCCCTACAATGAGCAGTTCTTC
few	TRBV2	TRBD1	TRBJ2-7	CASTLTGVSSEQYF	TGTGCCAGCACCTTGACAGGGGTTTCCTCCGAGCAGTACTTC
-	TRBV7-2	-	TRBJ1-5	CASSLVQGYNQPQHF	TGTGCCAGCAGCTTAGTACAGGGCTACAACCAGCCCCAGCATTTT
-	TRBV27	-	TRBJ2-5	CASSLLGGEETQYF	TGTGCCAGCAGTCTCTTAGGGGGGGAAGAGACCCAGTACTTC
-	TRBV28	-	TRBJ2-7	CASSLTGVSYEQYF	TGTGCCAGCAGTTTAACGGGAGTCTCCTACGAGCAGTACTTC
-	TRBV2	-	TRBJ1-1	CASLGGTEAFF	TGTGCCAGCTTAGGAGGTACTGAAGCTTTCTTT
-	TRBV6-6	TRBD2	TRBJ2-7	CASSSTSDEQYF	TGTGCCAGCAGTTCCACTAGCGACGAGCAGTACTTC
-	TRBV7-9	TRBD2	TRBJ2-5	CASVSGTSGRETQYF	TGTGCCAGCGTTTCCGGGACTAGCGGGCGAGAGACCCAGTACTTC
-	TRBV7-9	-	TRBJ1-4	CASSLSWRTLGEKLFF	TGTGCCAGCAGCTTATCTTGGAGGACCCTTGGTGAAAAACTGTTTTTT
-	TRBV6-6	-	TRBJ1-5	CASLRTGFGEQPQHF	TGTGCCAGCCTTAGGACGGGGTTCGGGGAACAGCCCCAGCATTTT
-	TRBV5-4	-	TRBJ1-1	CASSAPWTTEAFF	TGTGCCAGCAGCGCTCCCTGGACAACTGAAGCTTTCTTT
-	TRBV5-1	TRBD2	TRBJ2-1	CASSGWGLAGDEQFF	TGCGCCAGCAGCGGGTGGGGACTAGCGGGAGACGAGCAGTTCTTC
-	TRBV9	TRBD2	TRBJ2-2	CASSVVAGGPGELFF	TGTGCCAGCAGCGTCGTGGCGGGAGGGCCCGGGGAGCTGTTTTTT
-	TRBV28	-	TRBJ1-4	CASSWREALFF	TGTGCCAGCAGTTGGAGGGAGGCGCTGTTTTTT
few	TRBV7-8	TRBD1	TRBJ2-2	CASSAGTATGELFF	TGTGCCAGCAGCGCCGGGACAGCCACCGGGGAGCTGTTTTTT
few	TRBV5-4	-	TRBJ1-1	CASSLEQLNTEAFF	TGTGCCAGCAGCTTGGAACAGTTGAACACTGAAGCTTTCTTT
few	TRBV19	-	TRBJ2-3	CASSLGGGADTQYF	TGTGCCAGTAGCCTAGGGGGGGGCGCAGATACGCAGTATTTT
-	TRBV14	TRBD1	TRBJ1-1	CASSPYRTGQGRNTEAFF	TGTGCCAGCAGCCCATACAGGACGGGACAGGGAAGGAACACTGAAGCTTTCTTT
-	TRBV4-2	-	TRBJ2-3	CASSQDPNRADTQYF	TGTGCCAGCAGCCAAGATCCGAACAGGGCAGATACGCAGTATTTT
few	TRBV6-1	TRBD2	TRBJ2-1	CASSALAGGTNEQFF	TGTGCCAGCAGCGCACTAGCGGGCGGAACCAATGAGCAGTTCTTC
-	TRBV6-1	-	TRBJ2-7	CASSALTGSCEQYF	TGTGCCAGCAGTGCTTTGACAGGTTCCTGCGAGCAGTACTTC
-	TRBV5-4	-	TRBJ2-7	CASSLGFPGSYEQYF	TGTGCCAGCAGCTTAGGATTTCCGGGCTCCTACGAGCAGTACTTC
-	TRBV5-1	-	TRBJ1-6	CASSLGGPGSPLHF	TGCGCCAGCAGCTTAGGGGGACCTGGCTCACCCCTCCACTTT
once	TRBV5-1	TRBD1	TRBJ1-1	CASSLGQGAGEAFF	TGCGCCAGCAGCTTGGGACAGGGGGCTGGTGAAGCTTTCTTT
-	TRBV9	TRBD1	TRBJ1-2	CASSGQGFGGYTF	TGTGCCAGCAGCGGACAGGGTTTTGGGGGCTACACCTTC
-	TRBV4-3	TRBD2	TRBJ2-7	CASSQGASGLYEQYF	TGCGCCAGCAGCCAAGGTGCTAGCGGCTTATACGAGCAGTACTTC
-	TRBV19	TRBD1	TRBJ2-7	CASSRTGGSYEQYF	TGTGCCAGTAGTAGGACAGGGGGATCCTACGAGCAGTACTTC
-	TRBV7-8	-	TRBJ2-1	CASDWRDVADEQFF	TGTGCCTCAGACTGGCGGGATGTGGCCGATGAGCAGTTCTTC
-	TRBV5-8	TRBD1	TRBJ2-7	CASSLPGTGSYEQYF	TGTGCCAGCAGCCTCCCCGGGACAGGATCCTACGAGCAGTACTTC
-	TRBV5-4	TRBD2	TRBJ2-1	CASSLGGSGRYDFF	TGTGCCAGCAGCTTGGGGGGTAGCGGGCGATACGATTTCTTC
-	TRBV7-9	-	TRBJ1-2	CASSSAGDSYTF	TGTGCCAGCAGCTCTGCCGGGGACAGCTACACCTTC
once	TRBV5-4	-	TRBJ2-3	CASIVTPGGSTDTQYF	TGTGCCAGCATCGTTACGCCGGGCGGGAGCACAGATACGCAGTATTTT
-	TRBV19	-	TRBJ1-4	CASSTIGGVSEKLFF	TGTGCCAGTAGTACCATCGGGGGAGTGAGTGAAAAACTGTTTTTT